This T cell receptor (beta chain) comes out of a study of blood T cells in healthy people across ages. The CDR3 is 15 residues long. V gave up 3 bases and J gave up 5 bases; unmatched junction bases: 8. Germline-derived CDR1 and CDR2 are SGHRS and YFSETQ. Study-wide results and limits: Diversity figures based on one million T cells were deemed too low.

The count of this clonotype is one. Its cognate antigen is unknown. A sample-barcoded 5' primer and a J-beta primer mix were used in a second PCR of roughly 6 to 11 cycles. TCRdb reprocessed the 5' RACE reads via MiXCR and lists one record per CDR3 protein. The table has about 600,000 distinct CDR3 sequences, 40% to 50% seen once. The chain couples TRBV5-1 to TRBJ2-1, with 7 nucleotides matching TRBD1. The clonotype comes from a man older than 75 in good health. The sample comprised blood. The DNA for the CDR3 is TGCGCCAGCAGCTCCCGGGACAGTGGACACAATGAGCAGTTCTTC. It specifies CASSSRDSGHNEQFF.